This T cell receptor beta chain was observed in a study of cytomegalovirus exposure and HLA in healthy donors (dated by TCRdb to the late 2010s). For the study in its entirety: According to an earlier analysis of several hundred of the donors, some 180 million T cells yielded over 90 million unique TCR beta sequences and 276 Gb of sequence data. The later analysis used no new phenotypic data to find candidate immune exposures, relying instead on TCR beta sequences and their occurrence across donors. About 5 DR-DQ haplotypes were handled as single units for association and clustering, since linkage in the cohort was strong. Across approximately 400 genotyped donors of the cohort, an average of approximately 200,000 unique TCR beta nucleotide sequences per donor were sequenced, and approximately 17% of those sequences were non-productive. A later genetic analysis used genome-wide SNP genotypes for about three fifths of the 666 donors, treating that subset as a discovery cohort. An early release covering roughly 580 HLA-typed donors comprised 300 to 350 gigabases of sequencing data and around 80 million unique TCR sequences. HLA typing covered class I and class II loci at four-digit resolution. To decide whether each TCR beta V gene segment behaved as functional or pseudogenic, an earlier analysis of some 540 of the donors relied on high-throughput TCR beta sequencing. The study was designed to test whether signatures of past pathogen exposure could be identified by cataloging public T cell receptors. To study patterns of TCR occurrence, a later analysis re-analyzed previously published TCR beta repertoires from just over 650 donors and added high-resolution HLA genotyping. The study combined high-throughput TCR immunosequencing, statistical association of individual TCRs with disease status, and machine learning to predict cytomegalovirus infection status. Besides the first cohort of around 700 subjects, a separate validation cohort made up of 120 different subjects was used. Typing coverage differed by locus: A, B, C, DRB1 and DQB1 were typed in roughly 620-630 donors, DQA1 in roughly 510, DPA1 in 600 to 610, and DPB1 in approximately 450. The study profiled the T cell repertoires of 500 to 800 subjects by immunosequencing and related them to cytomegalovirus serostatus. Every repertoire in the discovery cohort had been generated on one and the same sequencing platform. Of the roughly 400 genotyped donors, roughly 80% fell in the genetic ancestry cluster associated with self-reported Caucasian donors. Donor age, sex, ethnicity and CMV serostatus were collected together with the repertoire data.

Library creation used the immunoSEQ multiplex PCR assay. A mixture of 60 forward primers for TCR Vbeta segments and 13 reverse primers for TCR Jbeta segments was used in the multiplex PCR. Amplification of the CDR3 region of rearranged TCR beta genes was performed with a multiplex PCR assay on genomic DNA. Amplified TCR beta libraries were sequenced as 87-base-pair reads on the Illumina HiSeq System. Turning to the authors' computational methods: Across the 670 or so repertoires, a later analysis counted tens of millions of unique TCR beta chains, some 11 million of which were shared by at least two donors. To remove PCR and sequencing errors, raw reads were error-corrected and collapsed into unique sequences using a nearest-neighbor algorithm that merged closely related sequences. CDR3 sequences were aligned to IMGT reference sequences to assign V, D and J gene segments. Each retained sequence needed at least a six-nucleotide match to both a V gene segment and a J gene segment. Rearrangements were classified as productive when the CDR3 lacked stop codons and remained in frame with V and J, and all other rearrangements were classified as non-productive. Following IMGT convention, CDR3 was defined as the stretch from the second conserved V-encoded cysteine up to the conserved J-encoded phenylalanine. The earlier analysis of a few hundred of the donors excluded sequences that lacked an unambiguous match to a single V gene segment. In an earlier analysis of about 590 of the donors, a V segment was called functional when productive rearrangements were above 56.7%, and segregating when the standard deviation between donors exceeded 5%. A statistical classification framework was built to diagnose cytomegalovirus status from the catalog of TCR beta chain sequences. In a later analysis, V and J genes were assigned by comparing TCR nucleotide sequences against IMGT/GENE-DB human TR gene sequences. A later analysis assigned CDR3 sequences and most-parsimonious VDJ recombination scenarios with the TCRdist pipeline. A later analysis defined each TCR beta chain by its CDR3 amino acid sequence plus V-gene family, and excluded reads lacking a unique V-gene family. As a way to deal with suspected cross-contamination and a sequencing artifact, a later analysis dropped 592 nucleotide sequences that were highly shared and had low generation probability. In a later analysis, a clonal expansion index was calculated for each public chain from normalized within-repertoire ranks of inferred template counts. A later analysis computed generation probabilities with a VDJ recombination model fitted to out-of-frame rearrangements, and checked the results against IGoR. Hypergeometric tests were used in a later analysis to score TCR-TCR, TCR-HLA and TCR-CMV co-occurrence, with a repertoire-size bias correction applied to the TCR pairs. In a later analysis, false discovery rates were estimated by permuting HLA or CMV assignments 20 times. A later analysis grouped co-occurring TCRs with DBSCAN, adding TCRdist sequence similarity when clustering within HLA-allele-positive subsets. Co-occurrence clustering excluded repertoires with fewer than 30,000 or more than 120,000 public chains, plus five with anomalous nucleotide sharing. Entries here come from immuneACCESS through TCRdb and include only in-frame sequences with V and J called. Some clones fail to appear in such tables; in the studies checked, an unresolved V gene covers under half of the shortfall, and the cause of the remainder is unknown. V and J calls and clone size are as listed in that table; D and trimming were resolved from the DNA. Counted in this sample were around 140,000 clones; over 70% of them appeared once. Roughly 4.8% of the sample lies in the top ten.

The paper as a whole reports these results and caveats: Broadly in line with IMGT annotations, most TCR beta V segments showed up in productive rearrangements about 87% or about 30% of the time in an earlier analysis of 587 of the donors. The authors suggested that the approach could potentially be generalized to other disease states and immunological phenotypes. The study gave a list of under 200 TCR beta chains associated with cytomegalovirus. Assigning TCR associations to individual alleles was difficult when HLA alleles, especially DR and DQ, strongly co-occurred. Most CMV-associated TCR beta chains appeared to be HLA-restricted in a later analysis, and the HLA associations seemed to be driven largely by CMV exposure. V-gene and J-gene trimming of TCR beta chains was associated with a missense DCLRE1C variant in a later genetic analysis, and the association was replicated in an independent cohort. Cytomegalovirus status was reported to be diagnosed by the classifier with high specificity and sensitivity in both the original and validation cohorts. The presence/absence analyses assumed that sequencing depth was roughly uniform across donors, and that assumption may not be true. Most TCR sequences were seen in very few donors, while some public TCRs were found in many individuals. In a later analysis, some 18,000 TCR beta sequences were associated with specific HLA alleles at a false discovery rate of 0.05. A later analysis reported that several top co-occurrence clusters appeared linked to parvovirus B19, influenza, CMV and Epstein-Barr virus. In a later analysis, the rate of TCR association differed among HLA loci, with DRB1 alleles having the most associated TCRs and HLA-C alleles having the fewest. Correlated functional status among segregating V segments might reflect linkage disequilibrium, but an unknown experimental factor could not be ruled out. The earlier analysis of almost 600 of the donors excluded 15 to 20 rarely observed V segments, including chromosome 9 orphons, because counts were too low. In vitro tests confirmed that a few of the cytomegalovirus-associated TCR beta chains recognize cytomegalovirus antigens. The only immune exposure information available for the cohort was CMV serostatus. Only TCR beta chains were sequenced in this cohort, and the absence of alpha or paired-chain data limited detectable features. In a later analysis, HLA-associated TCR beta chains showed more clonal expansion and lower generation probabilities than non-associated chains that were equally common. A further reported finding was that TCR beta sequences accurately predicted the HLA-A and HLA-B alleles for most subjects in the first cohort. The 87-base-pair reads could not distinguish some IMGT-functional V segments, including TRBV6-2 and TRBV6-3, so those segments were excluded. Because HLA typing was missing for some donors at each locus, association tests included only the typed subset. In a later genetic analysis, fewer N-insertions in productive TCRs were reported among donors in an Asian-associated ancestry cluster than the roughly 640-donor mean. The sequencing pipeline was judged likely to have produced a cluster of highly shared sequence variants as a technical artifact.

With respect to this clone: Its antigen is unknown. Per-base qualities were not stored, and no clone one base away is much larger.

The cohort consisted of 670 or so healthy bone marrow donors. At the time of sampling, every cohort member was nominally healthy, though immune exposures that went unrecorded were likely present. The donor tested CMV seronegative, placing the donor among the roughly 350 seronegative members of the cohort. A peripheral blood sample was collected from each donor, and TCR beta sequencing was performed on peripheral blood mononuclear cells. Genomic DNA extraction from the blood cell samples was performed with the Qiagen DNeasy Blood Extraction Kit. The CDR3 spans 14 residues, from the cysteine through the phenylalanine. The retained sequence is limited to the CDR3, 42 bases, with the frame set at the first base. Based on the germline V gene, the CDR1 and CDR2 sequences are MNHNS and SASEGT. V sheds 7 bases and J sheds 0 bases, leaving 13 bases between their ends.

The clonotype originates from a man aged 40-55 years in good health and CMV-seronegative. Recombination connected TRBV6-1 to TRBJ2-7; D gene: possibly TRBD2, on 7 matching bases. Input material: PBMCs. This receptor carries the CDR3 CASNDGGASYEQYF. DNA sequence: TGTGCCAGCAATGATGGGGGGGCCTCCTACGAGCAGTACTTC.